This T cell receptor (beta chain) was identified in a study of blood T cell repertoires in COVID-19. Background on the study: Both acute and convalescent COVID-19 samples were obtained from the United States, Italy and Spain. The cDNA or gDNA used as material had been derived from T cells, B-cell-depleted T cells, or PBMCs.

Participant-reported clinical history was the basis for cohort assignment. The protocol was immunoSEQ multiplex PCR, while the TCRdb copy is restricted to in-frame clones and leaves out a portion. Of around 240,000 clones listed, just under 90% are singletons. The germline V and J ends were trimmed by 1 base and 4 bases, with 13 bases remaining between them. This CDR3 contains 15 residues. The germline V gene encodes CDR1 MGHDK and CDR2 SYGVNS. The receptor was isolated from a man aged 45-65 years who had been exposed to COVID-19. Sequencing input: PBMCs or T cells enriched from blood (not recorded which). The J gene is TRBJ2-5, the V gene TRBV25-1; a possible D gene is TRBD1 (6 bases). The CDR3 nucleotides read TGTGCCAGCAGTGAATTGGGGGCTGGCGGAGAGACCCAGTACTTC. Amino acids: CASSELGAGGETQYF.